A single sample is the source of the 5 T cell receptor beta chains below, sequenced in a study of blood T cell repertoires in COVID-19. The repertoire was sequenced with immunoSEQ multiplex PCR; TCRdb's copy has only in-frame clones and lacks some. The table lists around 140,000 clones, over 75% of them singletons. Sequencing was performed on peripheral blood. These receptors all come from a woman between 45 and 65 years old with acute or convalescent COVID-19.

The chain employs TRBV6-5 and TRBJ1-2; tentatively, D is TRBD1 (5 bases). The CDR3 has 15 residues. The germline CDR1 and CDR2 sequences are MNHEY and SVGAGI. The V gene lost 5 bases and the J gene lost 10 bases, with 23 bases spanning the gap. CDR3 amino acids: CASSPHRSRQVAYTF. The CDR3 nucleotides are TGTGCCAGCAGTCCCCACAGGTCCCGTCAGGTTGCCTACACCTTC.

This clone came up once. V is TRBV9 and J is TRBJ2-1; D unclear. CDR1 and CDR2 from the germline V gene are SGDLS and YYNGEE. Trimming took off 3 bases at V and 3 bases at J, with 10 bases between the two ends. The CDR3 length is 14 residues. The CDR3 DNA follows: TGTGCCAGCAGCGCAGATCCAGGCTACAATGAGCAGTTCTTC. Amino acid sequence: CASSADPGYNEQFF.

V and J are TRBV5-5 and TRBJ2-7; 7 bases agree with TRBD1. CDR1 is SGHKS, CDR2 YYEKEE, per germline (reference sequence). Unmatched junction bases numbered 6, after V lost 4 bases and J lost 2 bases. This CDR3 region has 14 residues. The chain's CDR3 is CASSIQQGTYEQYF. The CDR3, as DNA: TGTGCCAGCAGCATCCAACAGGGGACCTACGAGCAGTACTTC.

The chain uses TRBV27 and TRBJ2-7, with D possibly TRBD2 on 6 matching bases. Germline CDR1 is MNHEY and CDR2 is SMNVEV (reference sequence). Deletions cut 4 bases from V and 2 bases from J, with 9 bases between. This CDR3 has 13 amino acids. The CDR3 bases are TGTGCCAGCAGTTGGAGGGACCCCTACGAGCAGTACTTC. Translated, it gives CASSWRDPYEQYF.

This sequence joins TRBV9 and TRBJ2-2, with TRBD1 identical over 9 bases. CDR1 SGDLS and CDR2 YYNGEE come from the germline V gene. This CDR3 is 15 amino acids long. V lost 4 bases and J lost 5; bases outside the gene matches: 6. The CDR3 sequence is CASSPRDRVTGELFF. The CDR3 DNA reads TGTGCCAGCAGCCCCCGGGACAGGGTGACCGGGGAGCTGTTTTTT. The full variable domain, its missing parts supplied by reference TRBV9 and TRBJ2-2, is DSGVTQTPKHLITATGQRVTLRCSPRSGDLSVYWYQQSLDQGLQFLIQYYNGEERAKGNILERFSAQQFPDLHSELNLSSLELGDSALYFCASSPRDRVTGELFFGEGSRLTVL.